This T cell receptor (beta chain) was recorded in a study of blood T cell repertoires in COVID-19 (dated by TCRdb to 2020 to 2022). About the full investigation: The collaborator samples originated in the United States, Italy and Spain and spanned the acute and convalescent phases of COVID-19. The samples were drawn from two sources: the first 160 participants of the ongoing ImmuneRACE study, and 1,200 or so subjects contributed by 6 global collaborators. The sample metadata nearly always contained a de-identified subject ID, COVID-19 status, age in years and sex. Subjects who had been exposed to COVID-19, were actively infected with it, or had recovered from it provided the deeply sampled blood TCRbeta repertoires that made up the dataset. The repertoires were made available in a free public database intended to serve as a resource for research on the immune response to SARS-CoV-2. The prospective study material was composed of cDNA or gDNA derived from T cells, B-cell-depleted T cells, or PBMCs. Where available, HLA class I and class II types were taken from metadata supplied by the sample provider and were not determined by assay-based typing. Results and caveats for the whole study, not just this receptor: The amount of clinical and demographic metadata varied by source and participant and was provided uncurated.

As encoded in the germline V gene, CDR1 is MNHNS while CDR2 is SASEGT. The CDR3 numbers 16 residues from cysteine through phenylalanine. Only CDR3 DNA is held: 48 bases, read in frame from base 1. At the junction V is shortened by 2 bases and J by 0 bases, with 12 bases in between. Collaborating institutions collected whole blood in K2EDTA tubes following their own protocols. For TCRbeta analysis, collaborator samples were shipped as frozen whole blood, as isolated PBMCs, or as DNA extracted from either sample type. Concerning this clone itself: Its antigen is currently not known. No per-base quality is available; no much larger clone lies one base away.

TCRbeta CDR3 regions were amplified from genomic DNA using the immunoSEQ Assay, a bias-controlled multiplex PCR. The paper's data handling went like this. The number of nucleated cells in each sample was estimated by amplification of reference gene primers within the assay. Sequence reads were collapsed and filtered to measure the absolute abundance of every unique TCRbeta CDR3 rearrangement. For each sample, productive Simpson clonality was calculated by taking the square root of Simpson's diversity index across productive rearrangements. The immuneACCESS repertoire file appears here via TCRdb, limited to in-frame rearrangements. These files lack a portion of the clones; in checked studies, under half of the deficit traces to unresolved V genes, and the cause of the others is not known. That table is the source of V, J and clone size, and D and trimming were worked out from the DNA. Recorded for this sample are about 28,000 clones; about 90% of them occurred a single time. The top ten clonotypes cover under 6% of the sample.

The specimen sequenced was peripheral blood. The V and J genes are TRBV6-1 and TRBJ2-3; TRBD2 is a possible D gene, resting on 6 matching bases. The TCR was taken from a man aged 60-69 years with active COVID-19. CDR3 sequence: CASSEIAGTSTDTQYF. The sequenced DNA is TGTGCCAGCAGTGAAATTGCAGGGACTAGCACAGATACGCAGTATTTT.